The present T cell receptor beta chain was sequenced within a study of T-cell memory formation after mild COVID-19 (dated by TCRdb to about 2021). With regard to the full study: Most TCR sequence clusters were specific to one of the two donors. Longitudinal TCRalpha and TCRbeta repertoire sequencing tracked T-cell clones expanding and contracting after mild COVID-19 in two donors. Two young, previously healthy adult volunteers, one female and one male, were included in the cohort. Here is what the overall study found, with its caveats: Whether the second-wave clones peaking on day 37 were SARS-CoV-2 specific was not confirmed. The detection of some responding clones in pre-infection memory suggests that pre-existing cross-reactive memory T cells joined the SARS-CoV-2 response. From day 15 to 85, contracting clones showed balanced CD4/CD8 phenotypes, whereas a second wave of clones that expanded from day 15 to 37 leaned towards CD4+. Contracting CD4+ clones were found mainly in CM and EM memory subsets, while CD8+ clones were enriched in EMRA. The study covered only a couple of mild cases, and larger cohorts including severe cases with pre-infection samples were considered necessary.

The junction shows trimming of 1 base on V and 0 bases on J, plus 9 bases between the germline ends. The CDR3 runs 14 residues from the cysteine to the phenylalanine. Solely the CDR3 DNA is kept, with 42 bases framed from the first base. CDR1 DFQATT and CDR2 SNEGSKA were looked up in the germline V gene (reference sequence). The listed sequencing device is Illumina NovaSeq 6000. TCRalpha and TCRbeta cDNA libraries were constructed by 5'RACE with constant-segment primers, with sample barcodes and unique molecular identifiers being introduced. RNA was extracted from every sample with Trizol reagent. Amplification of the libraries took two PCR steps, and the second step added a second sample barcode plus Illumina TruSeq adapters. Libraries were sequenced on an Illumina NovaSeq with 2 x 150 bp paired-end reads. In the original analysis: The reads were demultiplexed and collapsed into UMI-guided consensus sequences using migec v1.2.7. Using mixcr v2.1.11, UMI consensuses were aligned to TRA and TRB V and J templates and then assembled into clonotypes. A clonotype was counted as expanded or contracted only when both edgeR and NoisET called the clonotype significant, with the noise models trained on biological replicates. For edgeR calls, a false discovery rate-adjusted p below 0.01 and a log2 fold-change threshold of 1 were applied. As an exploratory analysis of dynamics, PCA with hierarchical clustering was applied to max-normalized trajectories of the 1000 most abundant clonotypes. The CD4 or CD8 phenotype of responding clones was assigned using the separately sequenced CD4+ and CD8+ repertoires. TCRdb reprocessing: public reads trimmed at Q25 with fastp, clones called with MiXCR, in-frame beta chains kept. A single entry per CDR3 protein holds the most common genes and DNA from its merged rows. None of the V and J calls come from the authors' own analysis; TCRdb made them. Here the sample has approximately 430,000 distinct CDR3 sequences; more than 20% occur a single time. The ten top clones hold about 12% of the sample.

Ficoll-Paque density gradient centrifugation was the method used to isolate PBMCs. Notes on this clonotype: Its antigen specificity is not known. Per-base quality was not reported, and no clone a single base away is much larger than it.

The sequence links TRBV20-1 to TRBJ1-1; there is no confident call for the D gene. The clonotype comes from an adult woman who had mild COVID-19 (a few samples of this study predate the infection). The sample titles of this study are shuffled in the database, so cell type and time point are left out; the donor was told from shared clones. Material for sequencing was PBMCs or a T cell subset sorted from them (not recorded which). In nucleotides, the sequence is TGCAGTGCTAGAGGAATGTTCATGAACACTGAAGCTTTCTTT. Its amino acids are CSARGMFMNTEAFF.